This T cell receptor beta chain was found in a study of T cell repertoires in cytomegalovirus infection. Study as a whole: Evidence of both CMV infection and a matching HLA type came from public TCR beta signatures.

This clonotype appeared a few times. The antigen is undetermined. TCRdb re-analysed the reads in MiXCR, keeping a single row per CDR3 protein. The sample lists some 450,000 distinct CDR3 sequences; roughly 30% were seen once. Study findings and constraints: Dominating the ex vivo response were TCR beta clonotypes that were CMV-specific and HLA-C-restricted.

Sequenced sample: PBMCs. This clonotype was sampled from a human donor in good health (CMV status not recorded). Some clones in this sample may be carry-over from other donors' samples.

The DNA of the CDR3 is TGTGCCAGCAGTTACTCCAGCGGGGGAAGGACCGGGGAGCTGTTTTTT. It encodes CASSYSSGGRTGELFF. This rearrangement joins TRBV6-2 or TRBV6-3 to TRBJ2-2, with 8 nucleotides matching TRBD2. Germline loops: CDR1 MNHEY, CDR2 SVGEGT. This CDR3 is 16 amino acids long. The J segment lost 5 bases and the V segment lost 0 bases, leaving 5 bases of the junction unmatched.